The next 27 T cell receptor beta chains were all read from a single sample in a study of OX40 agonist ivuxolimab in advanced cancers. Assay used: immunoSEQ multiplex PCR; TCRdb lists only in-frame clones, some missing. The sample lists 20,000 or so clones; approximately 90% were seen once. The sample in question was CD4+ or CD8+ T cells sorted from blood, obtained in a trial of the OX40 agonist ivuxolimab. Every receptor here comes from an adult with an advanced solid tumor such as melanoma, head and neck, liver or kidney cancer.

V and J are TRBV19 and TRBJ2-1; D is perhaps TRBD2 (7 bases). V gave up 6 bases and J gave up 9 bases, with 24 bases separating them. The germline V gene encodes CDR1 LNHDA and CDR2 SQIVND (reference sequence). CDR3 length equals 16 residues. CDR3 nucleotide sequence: TGTGCCAGTAGACAGTTCCTAGTGGGGGGGCGCGGTGAGCAGTTCTTC. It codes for CASRQFLVGGRGEQFF. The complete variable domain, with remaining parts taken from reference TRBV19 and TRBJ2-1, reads DGGITQSPKYLFRKEGQNVTLSCEQNLNHDAMYWYRQDPGQGLRLIYYSQIVNDFQKGDIAEGYSVSREKKESFPLTVTSAQKNPTAFYLCASRQFLVGGRGEQFFGPGTRLTVL.

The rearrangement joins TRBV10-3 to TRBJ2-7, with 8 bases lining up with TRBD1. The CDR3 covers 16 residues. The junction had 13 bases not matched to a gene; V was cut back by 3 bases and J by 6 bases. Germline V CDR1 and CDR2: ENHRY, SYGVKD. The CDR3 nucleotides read TGTGCCATCAGTGACCCCCCCGGGACAGGTCTCTCCGAGCAGTACTTC. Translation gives CAISDPPGTGLSEQYF.

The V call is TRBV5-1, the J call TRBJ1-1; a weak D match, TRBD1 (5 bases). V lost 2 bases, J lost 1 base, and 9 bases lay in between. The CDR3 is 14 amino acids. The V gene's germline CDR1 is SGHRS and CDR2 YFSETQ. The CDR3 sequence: CASSFWTSNTEAFF. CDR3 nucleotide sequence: TGCGCCAGCAGCTTTTGGACATCGAACACTGAAGCTTTCTTT.

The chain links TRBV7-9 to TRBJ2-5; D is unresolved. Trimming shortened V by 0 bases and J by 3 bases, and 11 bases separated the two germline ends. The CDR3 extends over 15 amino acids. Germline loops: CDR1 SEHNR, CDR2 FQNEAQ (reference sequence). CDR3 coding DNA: TGTGCCAGCAGCTTAGCGCTGGCAGGAGAAGAGACCCAGTACTTC. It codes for CASSLALAGEETQYF. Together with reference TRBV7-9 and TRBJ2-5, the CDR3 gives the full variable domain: DTGVSQNPRHKITKRGQNVTFRCDPISEHNRLYWYRQTLGQGPEFLTYFQNEAQLEKSRLLSDRFSAERPKGSFSTLEIQRTEQGDSAMYLCASSLALAGEETQYFGPGTRLLVL.

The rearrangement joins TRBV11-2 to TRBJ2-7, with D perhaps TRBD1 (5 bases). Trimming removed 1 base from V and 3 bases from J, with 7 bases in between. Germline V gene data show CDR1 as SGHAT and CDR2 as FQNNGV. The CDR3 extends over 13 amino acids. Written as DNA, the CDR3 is TGTGCCAGCAGCTTAGGGGGCAACTACGAGCAGTACTTC. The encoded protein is CASSLGGNYEQYF.

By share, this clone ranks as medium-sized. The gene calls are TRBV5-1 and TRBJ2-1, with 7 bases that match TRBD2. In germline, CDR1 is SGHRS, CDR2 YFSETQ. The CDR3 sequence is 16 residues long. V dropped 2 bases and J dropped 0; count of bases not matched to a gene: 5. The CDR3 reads CASSFQGGGSYNEQFF. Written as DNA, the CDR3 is TGCGCCAGCAGCTTCCAAGGCGGGGGCTCCTACAATGAGCAGTTCTTC.

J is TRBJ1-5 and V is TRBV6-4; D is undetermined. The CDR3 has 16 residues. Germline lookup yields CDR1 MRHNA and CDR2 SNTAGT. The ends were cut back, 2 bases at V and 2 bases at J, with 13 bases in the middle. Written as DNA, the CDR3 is TGTGCCAGCAGTGACCCATGGTGGCAGGGCAATCAGCCCCAGCATTTT. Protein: CASSDPWWQGNQPQHF.

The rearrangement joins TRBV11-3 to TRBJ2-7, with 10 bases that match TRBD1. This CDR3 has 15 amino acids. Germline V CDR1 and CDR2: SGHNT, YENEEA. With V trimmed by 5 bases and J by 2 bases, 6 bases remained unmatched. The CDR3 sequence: CASSPGQGPTYEQYF. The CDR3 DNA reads TGTGCCAGCAGCCCGGGACAGGGGCCCACCTACGAGCAGTACTTC.

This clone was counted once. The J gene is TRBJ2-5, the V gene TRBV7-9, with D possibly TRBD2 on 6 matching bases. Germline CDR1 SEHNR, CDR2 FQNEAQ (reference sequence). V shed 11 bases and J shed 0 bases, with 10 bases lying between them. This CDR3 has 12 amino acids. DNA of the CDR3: TGTGCCCTCGGGGGTAACCAAGAGACCCAGTACTTC. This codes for CALGGNQETQYF.

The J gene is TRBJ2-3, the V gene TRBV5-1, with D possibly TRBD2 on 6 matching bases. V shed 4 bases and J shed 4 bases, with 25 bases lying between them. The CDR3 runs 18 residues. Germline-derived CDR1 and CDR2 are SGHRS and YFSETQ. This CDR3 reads CASSLTFSSGGGSDTQYF. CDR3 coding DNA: TGCGCCAGCAGCCTGACTTTTAGTAGTGGGGGAGGTTCAGATACGCAGTATTTT.

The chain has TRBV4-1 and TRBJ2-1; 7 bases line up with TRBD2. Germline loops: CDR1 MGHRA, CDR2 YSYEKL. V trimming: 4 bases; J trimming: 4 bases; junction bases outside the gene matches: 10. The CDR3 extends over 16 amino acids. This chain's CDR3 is CASSLLFRRGYNEQFF. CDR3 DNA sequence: TGCGCCAGCAGCCTACTATTTCGGCGGGGGTACAATGAGCAGTTCTTC.

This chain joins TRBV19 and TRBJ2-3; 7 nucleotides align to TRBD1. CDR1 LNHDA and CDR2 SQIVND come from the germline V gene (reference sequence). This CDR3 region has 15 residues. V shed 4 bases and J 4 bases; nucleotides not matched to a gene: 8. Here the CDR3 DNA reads TGTGCCAGTAGTACCGACAGGGAGACGGCAGATACGCAGTATTTT. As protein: CASSTDRETADTQYF.

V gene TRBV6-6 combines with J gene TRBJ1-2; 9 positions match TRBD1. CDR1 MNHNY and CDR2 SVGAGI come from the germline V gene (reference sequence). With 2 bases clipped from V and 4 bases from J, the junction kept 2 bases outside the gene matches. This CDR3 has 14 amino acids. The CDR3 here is CASSYRDRVYGYTF. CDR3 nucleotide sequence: TGTGCCAGCAGTTACCGGGACAGGGTCTATGGCTACACCTTC.

Here the CDR3 DNA reads TGTGCCAGCAGTAGGCTAGTGGGGTTGACCTACGAGCAGTACTTC. This translates into CASSRLVGLTYEQYF. V usage is TRBV6-5 and J usage is TRBJ2-7; no clear D. Trimming took off 5 bases at V and 2 bases at J, with 16 bases between the two ends. This CDR3 is built from 15 residues. Looked up from germline, CDR1 is MNHEY and CDR2 is SVGAGI.

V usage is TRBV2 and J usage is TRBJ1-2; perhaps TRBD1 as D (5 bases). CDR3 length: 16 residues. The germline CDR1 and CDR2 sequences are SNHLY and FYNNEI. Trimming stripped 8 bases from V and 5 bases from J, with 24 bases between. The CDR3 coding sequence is TGTGCCAGCCTTATATACTTCGACAGTGGCTCTTATGGCTACACCTTC. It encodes CASLIYFDSGSYGYTF. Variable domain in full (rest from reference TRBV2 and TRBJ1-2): EPEVTQTPSHQVTQMGQEVILRCVPISNHLYFYWYRQILGQKVEFLVSFYNNEISEKSEIFDDQFSVERPDGSNFTLKIRSTKLEDSAMYFCASLIYFDSGSYGYTFGSGTRLTVV.

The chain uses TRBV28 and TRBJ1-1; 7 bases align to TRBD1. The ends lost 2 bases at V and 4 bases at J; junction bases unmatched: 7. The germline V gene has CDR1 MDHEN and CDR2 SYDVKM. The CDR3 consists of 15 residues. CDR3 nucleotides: TGTGCCAGCAGTTTACAAACGACAGGGATCACTGAAGCTTTCTTT. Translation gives CASSLQTTGITEAFF.

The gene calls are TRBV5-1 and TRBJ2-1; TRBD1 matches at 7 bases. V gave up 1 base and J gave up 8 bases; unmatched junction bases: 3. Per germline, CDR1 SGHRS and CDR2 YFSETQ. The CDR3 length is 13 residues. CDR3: CASSLTGVDEQFF. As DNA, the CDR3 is TGCGCCAGCAGCTTGACAGGGGTGGATGAGCAGTTCTTC.

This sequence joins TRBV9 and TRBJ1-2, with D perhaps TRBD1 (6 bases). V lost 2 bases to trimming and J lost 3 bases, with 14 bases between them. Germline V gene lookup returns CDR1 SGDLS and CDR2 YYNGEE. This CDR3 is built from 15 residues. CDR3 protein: CASSVSPGAHYGYTF. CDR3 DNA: TGTGCCAGCAGCGTTAGCCCGGGGGCGCACTATGGCTACACCTTC. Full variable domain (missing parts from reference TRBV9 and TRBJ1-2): DSGVTQTPKHLITATGQRVTLRCSPRSGDLSVYWYQQSLDQGLQFLIQYYNGEERAKGNILERFSAQQFPDLHSELNLSSLELGDSALYFCASSVSPGAHYGYTFGSGTRLTVV.

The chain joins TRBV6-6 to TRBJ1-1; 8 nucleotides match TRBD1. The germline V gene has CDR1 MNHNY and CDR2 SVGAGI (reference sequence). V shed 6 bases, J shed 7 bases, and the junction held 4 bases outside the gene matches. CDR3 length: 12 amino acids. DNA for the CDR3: TGTGCCAGCAGCACAGGGGGACTTGAAGCTTTCTTT. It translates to CASSTGGLEAFF.

CDR3 DNA sequence: TGTGCCAGCAGCTCCGCGCTTTCGAGCAATCAGCCCCAGCATTTT. It yields the protein CASSSALSSNQPQHF. The J gene is TRBJ1-5, the V gene TRBV7-9; D not certain. Germline V gene data show CDR1 as SEHNR and CDR2 as FQNEAQ (reference sequence). Trimming cost V 4 bases and J 1 base, with 11 bases left between them. This CDR3 comprises 15 residues.

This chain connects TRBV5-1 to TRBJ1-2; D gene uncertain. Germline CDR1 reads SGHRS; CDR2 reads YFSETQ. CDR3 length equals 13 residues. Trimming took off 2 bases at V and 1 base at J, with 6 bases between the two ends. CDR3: CASSLQINYGYTF. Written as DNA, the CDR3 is TGCGCCAGCAGCTTACAGATTAACTATGGCTACACCTTC.

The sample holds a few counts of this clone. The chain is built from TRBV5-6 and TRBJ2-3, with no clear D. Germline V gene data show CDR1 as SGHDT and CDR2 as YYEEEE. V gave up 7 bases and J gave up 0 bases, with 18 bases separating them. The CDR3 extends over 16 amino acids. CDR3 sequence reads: CASVYFPSTSTDTQYF. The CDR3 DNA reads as TGTGCCAGCGTCTACTTTCCCAGCACGAGCACAGATACGCAGTATTTT.

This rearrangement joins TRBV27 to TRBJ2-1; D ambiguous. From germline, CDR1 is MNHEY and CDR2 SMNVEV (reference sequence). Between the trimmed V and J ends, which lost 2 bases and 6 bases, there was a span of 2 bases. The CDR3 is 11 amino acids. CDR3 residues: CASSLANEQFF. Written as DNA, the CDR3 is TGTGCCAGCAGTTTAGCCAATGAGCAGTTCTTC.

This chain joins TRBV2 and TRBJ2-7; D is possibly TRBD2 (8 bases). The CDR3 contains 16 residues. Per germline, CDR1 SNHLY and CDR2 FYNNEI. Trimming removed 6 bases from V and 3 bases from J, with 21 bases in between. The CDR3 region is CASSGGGQRPDYEQYF. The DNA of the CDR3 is TGTGCCAGCAGCGGGGGGGGACAGAGGCCAGACTACGAGCAGTACTTC.

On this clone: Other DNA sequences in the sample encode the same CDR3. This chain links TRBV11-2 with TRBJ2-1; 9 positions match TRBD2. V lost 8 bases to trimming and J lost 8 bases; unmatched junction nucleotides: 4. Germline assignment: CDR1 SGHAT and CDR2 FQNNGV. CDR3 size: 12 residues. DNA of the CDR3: TGTGCCAGCCGCGGGGGGGCACATGAGCAGTTCTTC. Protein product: CASRGGAHEQFF.

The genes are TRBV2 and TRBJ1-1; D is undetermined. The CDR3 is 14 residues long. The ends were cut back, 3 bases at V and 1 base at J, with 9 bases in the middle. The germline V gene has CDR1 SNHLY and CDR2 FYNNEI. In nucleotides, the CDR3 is TGTGCCAGCAGTGATGTCAGACAGAACACTGAAGCTTTCTTT. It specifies CASSDVRQNTEAFF. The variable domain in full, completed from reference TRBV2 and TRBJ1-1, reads EPEVTQTPSHQVTQMGQEVILRCVPISNHLYFYWYRQILGQKVEFLVSFYNNEISEKSEIFDDQFSVERPDGSNFTLKIRSTKLEDSAMYFCASSDVRQNTEAFFGQGTRLTVV.

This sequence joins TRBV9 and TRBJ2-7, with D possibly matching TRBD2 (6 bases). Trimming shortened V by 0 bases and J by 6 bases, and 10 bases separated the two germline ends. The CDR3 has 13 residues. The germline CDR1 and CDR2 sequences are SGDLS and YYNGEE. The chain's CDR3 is CASSVAGEGEQYF. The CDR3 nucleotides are TGTGCCAGCAGCGTAGCGGGGGAAGGCGAGCAGTACTTC.